These T cell receptor beta chains were read from a single sample in a study of blood T cell repertoires in COVID-19. TCRdb's copy holds only in-frame clones and misses some; the assay was immunoSEQ multiplex PCR. The sample has some 100,000 clones, approximately 92% seen once. The sequenced sample consisted of peripheral blood. These receptors were obtained from a man aged 50 to 59 with active COVID-19. CDR3s leave out the opening cysteine and the closing phenylalanine or tryptophan.

J: TRBJ2-1
V: TRBV7-8
CDR3: ASSLGRSNNEQF

J: TRBJ2-1
V: TRBV28
CDR3: ASSLAGGDYNEQF

J: TRBJ1-2
V: TRBV5-1
CDR3: ASGQGYTTDGYT

J: TRBJ2-2
V: TRBV10-3
CDR3: AISNRGGLTGELF

J: TRBJ1-2
V: TRBV18
CDR3: ASSPPGTGGEAGYT

J: TRBJ2-7
V: TRBV27
CDR3: ASSISRSGSEQY

J: TRBJ1-2
V: TRBV13
CDR3: ASSPQPGQGTNYGYT

J: TRBJ2-5
V: TRBV5-4
CDR3: ASSFRETQY

J: TRBJ1-2
V: TRBV9
CDR3: ASSVEVTGDYGYT

J: TRBJ2-3
V: TRBV14
CDR3: ASSQRGTTDTQY

J: TRBJ1-4
V: TRBV19
CDR3: ASSREAGDEKLF

J: TRBJ2-7
V: TRBV7-2
CDR3: ASSLARTGGNEQY

J: TRBJ2-1
V: TRBV19
CDR3: ASRPGGSSSYNEQF

J: TRBJ2-1
V: TRBV15
CDR3: ATSRDRGTYNEQF

J: TRBJ2-2
V: TRBV18
CDR3: ASSPSSQGAGELF

J: TRBJ2-1
V: TRBV5-4
CDR3: ASSWGLAGVYEQF

J: TRBJ1-1
V: TRBV24-1
CDR3: ATSDRRTGSTEAF

J: TRBJ2-7
V: TRBV11-2
CDR3: ASSLGASSYEQY

J: TRBJ2-7
V: TRBV6-5
CDR3: ASRTTSGSYEQY

J: TRBJ2-7
V: TRBV28
CDR3: ASRRAGGGSYEQY

J: TRBJ1-5
V: TRBV2
CDR3: ASSQGSNNQPQH

J: TRBJ1-1
V: TRBV10-3
CDR3: AISRDRGNTEAF

J: TRBJ1-6
V: TRBV10-1
CDR3: ASSLDRGGSPLH

J: TRBJ2-3
V: TRBV28
CDR3: ASSSWGLAGGPGADTQY

J: TRBJ1-5
V: TRBV12-3/TRBV12-4
CDR3: ASIANQPQH

J: TRBJ1-5
V: TRBV28
CDR3: ASRLWEGGNNQPQH

J: TRBJ2-1
V: TRBV14
CDR3: ASSSQLAGVRQAYNEQF

J: TRBJ1-5
V: TRBV5-4
CDR3: ASSLEGQGLGYRSNQPQH

J: TRBJ2-1
V: TRBV18
CDR3: ASSPGTSGYNEQF

J: TRBJ1-2
V: TRBV28
CDR3: ASQTGGWGYT

J: TRBJ1-2
V: TRBV5-4
CDR3: ASSSRTVYSYGYT

J: TRBJ2-6
V: TRBV30
CDR3: AATGGDVSTGANVLT

J: TRBJ2-3
V: TRBV12-5
CDR3: ASGLRLLNTQY

J: TRBJ2-7
V: TRBV5-4
CDR3: ASSLEAVSYEQY

J: TRBJ2-1
V: TRBV15
CDR3: ATSRELGSTSYNEQF

J: TRBJ2-5
V: TRBV5-1
CDR3: ASSLTLKETQY

J: TRBJ2-1
V: TRBV19
CDR3: ASSIHGTSNSQEQF

J: TRBJ2-1
V: TRBV2
CDR3: ASRYSSSYNEQF

J: TRBJ1-5
V: TRBV28
CDR3: ASSLRQGGNQPQH

J: TRBJ2-1
V: TRBV18
CDR3: ASSPFTGTNEQF

J: TRBJ2-1
V: TRBV24-1
CDR3: ATSDPGLAGGPGQF

J: TRBJ2-6
V: TRBV4-1
CDR3: ASSREPLAGTSGANVLT

J: TRBJ1-1
V: TRBV6-5
CDR3: ASTPAMNTEAF

J: TRBJ2-3
V: TRBV6-5
CDR3: ASSFEAGGSTDTQY

J: TRBJ1-1
V: TRBV5-1
CDR3: ASSLGTYTEAF

J: TRBJ2-4
V: TRBV19
CDR3: ASSPGTPRNIQY

J: TRBJ2-5
V: TRBV5-1
CDR3: ASSPGQIQETQY

J: TRBJ2-1
V: TRBV5-1
CDR3: ASSLSWQGASGNEQF

J: TRBJ1-6
V: TRBV28
CDR3: ASSLIPGQRYNSPLH

J: TRBJ2-5
V: TRBV5-1
CDR3: ASSLGRRQETQY

J: TRBJ2-7
V: TRBV13
CDR3: ASSFNTGSYEQY

J: TRBJ2-1
V: TRBV29-1
CDR3: SVRSGGSRNEQF

J: TRBJ2-4
V: TRBV2
CDR3: ASSGQGGALAKNIQY

J: TRBJ2-7
V: TRBV30
CDR3: AWSRGPEVAGVHEQY

J: TRBJ2-7
V: TRBV5-1
CDR3: ASSWDRGHEQY

J: TRBJ2-5
V: TRBV7-2
CDR3: ASSLEGSVIQETQY

J: TRBJ1-5
V: TRBV5-1
CDR3: ASSYGTGANQPQH

J: TRBJ2-1
V: TRBV27
CDR3: ASSTLSLAGGSASSYNEQF

J: TRBJ2-1
V: TRBV28
CDR3: ASSLSRNEQF